This T cell receptor (beta chain) appears in the sequencing data of a study of blood T cell repertoires in COVID-19. Study information: Sites in the United States, Italy and Spain provided acute and convalescent COVID-19 samples.

Profiling relied on immunoSEQ multiplex PCR, and the TCRdb table lists in-frame clones only, not all of them. The sample has about 300,000 clones; 85% are singletons. The CDR3 is 14 amino acids. The germline V gene encodes CDR1 MNHEY and CDR2 SVGAGI. V dropped 8 bases and J dropped 1 base, with 9 bases sitting between them. This clone was found a few times. This chain joins TRBV6-5 and TRBJ1-6, with a weak D call TRBD1 (6 bases). This sequence was found in a woman aged 25 to 45 who had been exposed to COVID-19. The sample was PBMCs or T cells enriched from blood (not recorded which). The CDR3 DNA reads TGTGCCAGCGGACAGATTTCCTATAATTCACCCCTCCACTTT. Protein product: CASGQISYNSPLHF.